The clone carrying this TCR beta chain was counted between two and nine times. From germline, CDR1 is MNHEY and CDR2 SMNVEV (reference sequence). J gave up 0 bases and V 2 bases, and 10 bases lay outside the gene matches. The CDR3 sequence is 18 residues long. The sample originates from a study of T-cell reconstitution after alpha-beta-depleted transplantation in children. Unique molecular identifiers were incorporated when the TCRbeta library was constructed. MiXCR was run by TCRdb on the PCR reads, yielding one entry per CDR3 protein. The sample shows some 520,000 distinct CDR3 sequences, approximately 29% of them seen only once.

The source material was PBMCs from the stem cell graft donor, sampled from the stem cell graft. The receptor comes from a human donor who donated a stem cell graft to a child with aplastic anemia. The chain links TRBV27 to TRBJ2-1; 7 nucleotides align to TRBD2. CDR3 sequence (DNA): TGTGCCAGCAGTTTACGGTTTCTCCCGGGAGGCTCCTACAATGAGCAGTTCTTC. Its protein is CASSLRFLPGGSYNEQFF.